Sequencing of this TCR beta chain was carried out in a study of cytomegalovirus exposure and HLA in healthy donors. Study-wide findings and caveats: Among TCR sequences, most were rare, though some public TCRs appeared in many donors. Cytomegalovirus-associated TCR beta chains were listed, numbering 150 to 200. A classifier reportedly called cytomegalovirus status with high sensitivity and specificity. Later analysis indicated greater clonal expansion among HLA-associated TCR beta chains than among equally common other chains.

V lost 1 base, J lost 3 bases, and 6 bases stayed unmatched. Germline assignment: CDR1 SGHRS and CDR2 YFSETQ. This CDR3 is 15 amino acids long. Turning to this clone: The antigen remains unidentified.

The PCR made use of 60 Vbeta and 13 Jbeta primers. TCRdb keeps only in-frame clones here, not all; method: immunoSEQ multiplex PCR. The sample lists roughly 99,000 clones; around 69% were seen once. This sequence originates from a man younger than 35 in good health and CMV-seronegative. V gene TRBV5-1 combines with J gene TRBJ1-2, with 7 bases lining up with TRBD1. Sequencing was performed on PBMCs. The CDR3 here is CASSLTGVGDYGYTF. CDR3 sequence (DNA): TGCGCCAGCAGCTTGACAGGGGTCGGGGACTATGGCTACACCTTC.